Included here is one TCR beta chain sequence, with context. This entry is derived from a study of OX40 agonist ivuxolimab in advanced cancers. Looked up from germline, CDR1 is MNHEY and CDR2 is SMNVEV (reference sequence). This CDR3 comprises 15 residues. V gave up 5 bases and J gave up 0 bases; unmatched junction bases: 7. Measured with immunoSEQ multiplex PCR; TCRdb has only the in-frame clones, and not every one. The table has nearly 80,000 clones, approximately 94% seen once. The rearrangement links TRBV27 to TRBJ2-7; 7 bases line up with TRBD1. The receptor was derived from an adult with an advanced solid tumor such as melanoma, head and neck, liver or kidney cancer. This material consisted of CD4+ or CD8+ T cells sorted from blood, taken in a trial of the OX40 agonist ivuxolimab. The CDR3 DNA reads TGTGCCAGCAGTCTAACCGGGACAGACTCCTACGAGCAGTACTTC. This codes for CASSLTGTDSYEQYF.